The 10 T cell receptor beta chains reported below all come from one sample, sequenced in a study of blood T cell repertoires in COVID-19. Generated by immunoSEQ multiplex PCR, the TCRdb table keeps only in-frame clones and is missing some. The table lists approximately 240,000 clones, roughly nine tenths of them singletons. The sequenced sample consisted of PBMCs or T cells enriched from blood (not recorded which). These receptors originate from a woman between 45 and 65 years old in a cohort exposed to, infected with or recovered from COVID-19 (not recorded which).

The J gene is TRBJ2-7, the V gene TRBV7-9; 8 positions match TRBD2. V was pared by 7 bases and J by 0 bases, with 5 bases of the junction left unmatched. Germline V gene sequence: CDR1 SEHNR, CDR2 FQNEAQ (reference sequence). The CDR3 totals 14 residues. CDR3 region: CASTKREPSYEQYF. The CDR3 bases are TGTGCCAGCACCAAGCGGGAGCCCTCCTACGAGCAGTACTTC.

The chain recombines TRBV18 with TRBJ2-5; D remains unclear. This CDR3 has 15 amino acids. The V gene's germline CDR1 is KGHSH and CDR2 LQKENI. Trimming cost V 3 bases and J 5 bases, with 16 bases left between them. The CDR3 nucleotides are TGTGCCAGCTCACCCCCTGACTGGATACGGGAGACCCAGTACTTC. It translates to CASSPPDWIRETQYF.

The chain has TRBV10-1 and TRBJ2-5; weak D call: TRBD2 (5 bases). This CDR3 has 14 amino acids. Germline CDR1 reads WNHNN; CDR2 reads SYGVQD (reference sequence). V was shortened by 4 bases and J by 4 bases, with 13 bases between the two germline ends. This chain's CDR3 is CASSVAGVGETQYF. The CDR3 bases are TGCGCCAGCAGTGTCGCCGGGGTGGGAGAGACCCAGTACTTC.

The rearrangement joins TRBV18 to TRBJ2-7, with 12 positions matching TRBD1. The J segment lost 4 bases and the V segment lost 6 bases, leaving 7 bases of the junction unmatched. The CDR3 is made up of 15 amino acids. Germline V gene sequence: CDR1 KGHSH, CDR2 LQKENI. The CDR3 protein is CASSLGTGGGYEQYF. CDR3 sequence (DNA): TGTGCCAGCTCGCTCGGGACAGGGGGCGGTTACGAGCAGTACTTC. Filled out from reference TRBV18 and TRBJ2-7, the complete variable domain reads NAGVMQNPRHLVRRRGQEARLRCSPMKGHSHVYWYRQLPEEGLKFMVYLQKENIIDESGMPKERFSAEFPKEGPSILRIQQVVRGDSAAYFCASSLGTGGGYEQYFGPGTRLTVT.

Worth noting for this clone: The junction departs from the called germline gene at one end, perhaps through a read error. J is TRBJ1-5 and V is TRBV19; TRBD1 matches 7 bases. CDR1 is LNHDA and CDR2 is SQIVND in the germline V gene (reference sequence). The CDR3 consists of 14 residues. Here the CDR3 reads CASSIQSPGQAENF. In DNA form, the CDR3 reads TGTGCCAGTAGTATCCAGTCCCCCGGACAGGCTGAAAATTTT.

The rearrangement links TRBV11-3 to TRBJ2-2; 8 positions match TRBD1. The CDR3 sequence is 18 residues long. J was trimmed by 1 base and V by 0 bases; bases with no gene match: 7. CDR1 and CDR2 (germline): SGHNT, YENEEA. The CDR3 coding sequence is TGTGCCAGCAGCTTAGATGGTTATGGACAGGGGAACACCGGGGAGCTGTTTTTT. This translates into CASSLDGYGQGNTGELFF. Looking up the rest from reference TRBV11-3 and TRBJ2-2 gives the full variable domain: EAGVVQSPRYKIIEKKQPVAFWCNPISGHNTLYWYLQNLGQGPELLIRYENEEAVDDSQLPKDRFSAERLKGVDSTLKIQPAELGDSAVYLCASSLDGYGQGNTGELFFGEGSRLTVL.

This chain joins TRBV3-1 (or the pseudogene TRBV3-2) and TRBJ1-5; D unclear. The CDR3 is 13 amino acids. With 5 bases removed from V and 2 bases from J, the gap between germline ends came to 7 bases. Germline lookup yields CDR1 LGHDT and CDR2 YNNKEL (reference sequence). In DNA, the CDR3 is TGTGCCAGCAGCAGCTTAGGCAATCAGCCCCAGCATTTT. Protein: CASSSLGNQPQHF.

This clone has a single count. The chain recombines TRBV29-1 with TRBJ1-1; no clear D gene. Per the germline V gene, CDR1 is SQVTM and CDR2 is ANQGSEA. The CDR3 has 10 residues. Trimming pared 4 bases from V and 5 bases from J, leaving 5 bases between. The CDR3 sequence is CSVAVTEAFF. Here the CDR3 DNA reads TGCAGCGTTGCGGTAACTGAAGCTTTCTTT.

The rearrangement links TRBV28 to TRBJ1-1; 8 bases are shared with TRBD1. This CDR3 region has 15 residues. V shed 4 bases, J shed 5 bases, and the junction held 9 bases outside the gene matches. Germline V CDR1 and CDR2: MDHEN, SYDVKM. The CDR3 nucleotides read TGTGCCAGCAGTTGGGGCCGGACAGGGAGAACTGAAGCTTTCTTT. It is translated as CASSWGRTGRTEAFF.

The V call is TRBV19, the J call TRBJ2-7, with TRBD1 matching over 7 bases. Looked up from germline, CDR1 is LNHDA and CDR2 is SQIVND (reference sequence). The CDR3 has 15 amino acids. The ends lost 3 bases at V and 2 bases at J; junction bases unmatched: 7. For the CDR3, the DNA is TGTGCCAGTAGTATTTCGGGACAGCCCGCCTACGAGCAGTACTTC. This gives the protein CASSISGQPAYEQYF.